The clone carrying this T cell receptor beta chain was recorded a few times. Its antigen is unidentified. The sample belongs to a study of cytomegalovirus exposure and HLA in healthy donors. The PCR contained 60 Vbeta and 13 Jbeta primers. Profiling relied on immunoSEQ multiplex PCR, and the TCRdb table lists in-frame clones only, not all of them. The data show roughly 140,000 clones, about 82% seen once. Whole-study findings and limits: Listed as cytomegalovirus-associated were 164 TCR beta chains. As a later analysis showed, a missense DCLRE1C variant was linked to trimming of TCR beta V- and J-genes. A later look showed TCR association rates differing by HLA locus, highest for DRB1 and lowest for HLA-C. Several of the most significant clusters were apparently associated with common viral pathogens in a later analysis.

The CDR3 consists of 17 residues. Losses at the gene ends were 3 bases for V and 3 bases for J; bases not matched to a gene: 12. Per the germline V gene, CDR1 is LNHNV and CDR2 is YYDKDF (reference sequence). Material for sequencing was PBMCs. The chain has TRBV15 and TRBJ2-3; 7 bases agree with TRBD2. The sequence was obtained from a male donor in good health and CMV-seronegative. CDR3 nucleotide sequence: TGTGCCACCAGCAGCGAGGAAACGGAGCGGGGAACAGATACGCAGTATTTT. This gives the protein CATSSEETERGTDTQYF.